The 18 T cell receptor beta chains presented below share a single source sample, sequenced in a study of blood T cell repertoires in COVID-19. Method: immunoSEQ multiplex PCR; TCRdb's copy keeps in-frame clones and lacks some. The repertoire holds fewer than 350,000 clones, with over 75% as singletons. The specimen sequenced was peripheral blood. The receptor source for this set is a man between 18 and 29 years old with active or convalescent COVID-19.

J is TRBJ1-2 and V is TRBV3-1 (or the pseudogene TRBV3-2), with D hard to call. V gave up 1 base and J gave up 8 bases, with 8 bases separating them. This CDR3 region has 12 residues. The germline V gene has CDR1 LGHDT and CDR2 YNNKEL (reference sequence). The CDR3 nucleotides are TGTGCCAGCAGCCAAGGGTCCCGGGGCTACACCTTC. As protein: CASSQGSRGYTF.

V usage is TRBV2 and J usage is TRBJ1-6; the D gene is possibly TRBD1 (5 bases). Germline CDR1 SNHLY, CDR2 FYNNEI. The germline V and J ends were trimmed by 9 bases and 9 bases, with 18 bases remaining between them. This CDR3 has 14 residues. CDR3 nucleotides: TGTGCCAGTCGTACAGGCGCTGGTAGTTCACCCCTCCACTTT. Its translation: CASRTGAGSSPLHF. The variable domain in full, completed from reference TRBV2 and TRBJ1-6, reads EPEVTQTPSHQVTQMGQEVILRCVPISNHLYFYWYRQILGQKVEFLVSFYNNEISEKSEIFDDQFSVERPDGSNFTLKIRSTKLEDSAMYFCASRTGAGSSPLHFGNGTRLTVT.

The gene calls are TRBV6-2 or TRBV6-3 and TRBJ2-7, with 8 bases matching TRBD1. Germline V lookup: CDR1 MNHEY, CDR2 SVGEGT. V shed 4 bases, J shed 5 bases, and the junction held 4 bases outside the gene matches. This CDR3 contains 13 residues. Written as DNA, the CDR3 is TGTGCCAGCAGTTCCCAACAGGGGGACGAGCAGTACTTC. This gives the protein CASSSQQGDEQYF.

V usage is TRBV7-9 and J usage is TRBJ1-3, with a possible D match to TRBD1 (5 bases). Germline values: CDR1 SEHNR, CDR2 FQNEAQ (reference sequence). This CDR3 comprises 16 residues. Trimming left V 4 bases short and J 4 bases short, with 17 bases between. The CDR3 region has the DNA TGTGCCAGCAGCTCCCACCAGGGCTGGAAGGGAAACACCATATATTTT. Residues: CASSSHQGWKGNTIYF. Full variable domain (outside the CDR3, taken from reference TRBV7-9 and TRBJ1-3): DTGVSQNPRHKITKRGQNVTFRCDPISEHNRLYWYRQTLGQGPEFLTYFQNEAQLEKSRLLSDRFSAERPKGSFSTLEIQRTEQGDSAMYLCASSSHQGWKGNTIYFGEGSWLTVV.

V gene TRBV10-3 combines with J gene TRBJ2-1; 14 bases align to TRBD2. J gave up 4 bases and V 9 bases, and 11 bases lay outside the gene matches. Per germline, CDR1 ENHRY and CDR2 SYGVKD. This CDR3 is built from 17 residues. CDR3 nucleotide sequence: TGTGCCATAAAGACTAGCGGGGGGGCCCATGGGTACAATGAGCAGTTCTTC. Amino acid sequence: CAIKTSGGAHGYNEQFF.

The chain links TRBV12-5 to TRBJ2-1, with no clear D. Trimming cost V 5 bases and J 0 bases, with 11 bases left between them. Germline V gene data show CDR1 as LGHNT and CDR2 as FRNRAP. The CDR3 totals 15 residues. The CDR3 loop reads CASGPLLGSYNEQFF. The CDR3 bases are TGTGCTAGTGGTCCCCTGCTCGGCTCCTACAATGAGCAGTTCTTC.

This clone was recorded once. The rearrangement joins TRBV27 to TRBJ2-3; TRBD2 aligns across 9 bases. In germline, CDR1 is MNHEY, CDR2 SMNVEV (reference sequence). V gave up 3 bases and J gave up 4 bases; unmatched junction bases: 8. This CDR3 is built from 16 residues. For the CDR3, the DNA is TGTGCCAGCAGTTTGAGGGCTAGCGGGGACCCAGATACGCAGTATTTT. The encoded protein is CASSLRASGDPDTQYF.

The V call is TRBV4-3, the J call TRBJ2-7; no reliable D call. The CDR3 sequence is 16 residues long. The germline gives CDR1 LGHNA, CDR2 YSLEER. V was pared by 0 bases and J by 3 bases, with 15 bases between. The CDR3 loop reads CASSQDLTRGVYEQYF. Written as DNA, the CDR3 is TGCGCCAGCAGCCAAGATCTCACCAGAGGAGTCTACGAGCAGTACTTC.

The gene calls are TRBV2 and TRBJ1-2, with a tentative D call TRBD1 (5 bases). The CDR3 is 14 amino acids. The germline V gene has CDR1 SNHLY and CDR2 FYNNEI. Trimming took off 4 bases at V and 7 bases at J, with 16 bases between the two ends. CDR3 amino acids: CASSGFQGSAGYTF. The CDR3 DNA reads TGTGCCAGCAGTGGTTTCCAGGGCTCAGCTGGCTACACCTTC.

The chain is built from TRBV9 and TRBJ1-1; TRBD1 matches at 8 bases. There are 19 residues in the CDR3. The germline V gene has CDR1 SGDLS and CDR2 YYNGEE. V gave up 3 bases and J gave up 3 bases; unmatched junction bases: 19. The CDR3 bases are TGTGCCAGCAGCGCTACGCCCCAGAGACAGGGGATGACAGACACTGAAGCTTTCTTT. This translates into CASSATPQRQGMTDTEAFF.

In this sample, this clone turned up once. The rearrangement uses TRBV11-2 and TRBJ1-1; D unresolved. Trimming left V 1 base short and J 0 bases short, with 9 bases between. Germline values: CDR1 SGHAT, CDR2 FQNNGV. The CDR3 is 15 residues long. As DNA, the CDR3 is TGTGCCAGCAGCTTAGCAGCCAGGCTGAACACTGAAGCTTTCTTT. This translates into CASSLAARLNTEAFF.

The chain combines TRBV2 with TRBJ1-6; the D gene is possibly TRBD1 (6 bases). Germline V lookup: CDR1 SNHLY, CDR2 FYNNEI. The CDR3 length is 15 residues. V was cut by 4 bases and J by 7 bases, with 14 bases left in between. CDR3 in amino acids: CASSGLGQTNSPLHF. CDR3 bases: TGTGCCAGCAGTGGATTAGGACAGACAAATTCACCCCTCCACTTT.

The CDR3 nucleotides are TGTGCCAGCACTACCCGGGACAGACTCACCGGGGAGCTGTTTTTT. Protein sequence: CASTTRDRLTGELFF. The chain joins TRBV27 to TRBJ2-2, with TRBD1 identical over 7 bases. Germline CDR1 MNHEY, CDR2 SMNVEV (reference sequence). The trim removed 7 bases at V and 4 bases at J, leaving 9 bases unmatched. The CDR3 contains 15 residues.

This rearrangement joins TRBV14 to TRBJ1-4, with 7 bases that match TRBD1. Germline V lookup: CDR1 SGHDN, CDR2 FVKESK. The CDR3 runs to 15 residues. V trimming: 3 bases; J trimming: 6 bases; junction bases outside the gene matches: 7. The CDR3 DNA reads TGTGCCAGCAGCCAGGGGCACAGGGGCCATGAAAAACTGTTTTTT. Its protein is CASSQGHRGHEKLFF.

Worth noting for this clone: This sample includes further DNA sequences coding for the same CDR3. The chain is built from TRBV2 and TRBJ2-3, with TRBD2 matching 13 bases. V was clipped by 6 bases and J by 2 bases; unmatched bases: 2. The length of the CDR3 is 15 residues. Germline CDR1 SNHLY, CDR2 FYNNEI. The CDR3 loop is CASRGTSGVTDTQYF. The CDR3 region has the DNA TGTGCCAGCAGGGGGACTAGCGGGGTCACAGATACGCAGTATTTT.

The genes are TRBV21-1 and TRBJ1-1; no check of the table's D call, TRBD1, against the DNA was made. TRBV21-1 is noted as a pseudogene. This CDR3 spans 18 amino acids. CDR3 in amino acids: CASSKGGTGEVLDTEAFF. The CDR3, as DNA: TGTGCCAGCAGCAAAGGAGGGACAGGGGAGGTATTGGACACTGAAGCTTTCTTT.

This clone has just one count. This chain joins TRBV10-3 and TRBJ2-7; 8 nucleotides match TRBD2. Germline V gives CDR1 ENHRY, CDR2 SYGVKD. The length of the CDR3 is 13 residues. J lost 6 bases, V lost 6 bases, and 7 bases had no gene match. The CDR3 here is CAIRGLVVTEQYF. The CDR3 DNA is TGTGCCATCAGGGGACTAGTTGTGACCGAGCAGTACTTC.

V is TRBV1 and J is TRBJ1-6. TRBV1 is shown as a pseudogene. The CDR3 loop spans 18 amino acids. In DNA, the CDR3 is TGCACCAGCAGCTTGCATCCAGGACTAGGGAGGAGGAATTCACCCCTCCACTTT. As protein: CTSSLHPGLGRRNSPLHF.